This T cell receptor beta chain was captured by sequencing in a study of shared clonotypes between healthy human individuals. Measured with immunoSEQ multiplex PCR; TCRdb has only the in-frame clones, and not every one. The table includes about 550,000 clones, less than 97% detected once. CD8 cells regarded as naive lacked CD45RO, were positively chosen for CCR7, and omitted terminally differentiated effector memory CD45RA+ cells. The V end lost 8 bases, the J end lost 8 bases, and 14 bases lay between the germline ends. Germline CDR1 SGDLS, CDR2 YYNGEE. CDR3 length: 12 amino acids. The chain links TRBV9 to TRBJ2-1; D gene ambiguous. This sequence originates from a woman in her thirties in good health. Sample: naive CD8+ T cells sorted from blood. The CDR3 coding sequence is TGTGCCAGTGGACCCTGGCCTGATGAGCAGTTCTTC. It codes for CASGPWPDEQFF.